This T cell receptor (delta chain) appears in the sequencing data of a study of delta chains in infants with herpesvirus infections. About the research overall: Infants in Uganda were tracked from birth through primary CMV infection.

TCR cDNA was made from PBMC RNA with gamma- and delta-chain-specific primers. TCRdb fed the RT-PCR reads into CATT to redo clone calling. Here the sample spans over 1,000 delta-chain clones, about 31% being singletons. The CDR3 covers 20 residues. CDR1 TSWWSYY and CDR2 QGS come from the germline V gene. The germline V and J ends were trimmed by 4 bases and 0 bases, with 27 bases remaining between them. This clone counts as large. This sample also contains other DNA sequences that code for the same CDR3. The TCR originated in a human donor who was a Ugandan infant, either HIV-exposed or HIV-unexposed (not recorded which). The V and J genes are TRDV1 and TRDJ1; a possible D gene is TRDD3 (6 bases). The specimen was peripheral blood, collected at time point 3 of longitudinal follow-up. The CDR3 nucleotides read TGTGCTCTTGGGGGGCACGGTAGGGGGACCCTACACCTGTACACCGATAAACTCATCTTT. This sequence encodes CALGGHGRGTLHLYTDKLIF.